These 30 T cell receptor beta chains were sequenced from one sample in a study of T and B cells in COVID-19 patients (dated by TCRdb to 2018 to 2021). Sequencing instrument: Illumina MiSeq. Multiplex PCR with BIOMED2 TRB-A/B primer pools was used to amplify TRB rearrangements. The raw public data were reprocessed by TCRdb itself: fastp quality trimming at Q25, MiXCR clonotype calling, in-frame beta chains only. Rows are unified per CDR3 protein, each entry keeping the most common DNA and genes. This sample lists over 10,000 distinct CDR3 sequences; around 30% were detected once. The ten largest clones capture approximately 30% of the sample. TRB repertoires were amplified using roughly 220-550 ng of genomic DNA isolated from blood. Input material: blood. Receptors originate from a human donor who had recovered from COVID-19.

This clonotype qualifies as medium-sized (0.01 to 0.1%). This rearrangement joins TRBV6-5 to TRBJ2-5; the match to TRBD2 covers 9 bases. Germline CDR1 reads MNHEY; CDR2 reads SVGAGI. V lost 5 bases to trimming and J lost 6 bases; unmatched junction nucleotides: 7. This CDR3 has 14 residues. CDR3 DNA: TGTGCCAGCAGTCCTAGCGGGACGGGGAAGACCCAGTACTTC. Residues: CASSPSGTGKTQYF.

The chain is built from TRBV7-9 and TRBJ2-7, with 7 positions matching TRBD1. This CDR3 spans 14 amino acids. Trimming cost V 6 bases and J 0 bases; bases outside gene matches: 5. Germline V gives CDR1 SEHNR, CDR2 FQNEAQ (reference sequence). CDR3 sequence (DNA): TGTGCCAGCAGGCCGGGACAGAGCTCCTACGAGCAGTACTTC. Encoded protein: CASRPGQSSYEQYF.

This clonotype was counted between two and nine times. This chain uses TRBV27 with TRBJ1-4, with 7 bases matching TRBD1. The germline V gene has CDR1 MNHEY and CDR2 SMNVEV (reference sequence). The CDR3 extends over 17 amino acids. The ends lost 1 base at V and 4 bases at J; junction bases unmatched: 9. CDR3 amino acids: CASSLYRDRKNNEKLFF. In DNA form, the CDR3 reads TGTGCCAGCAGTTTATACCGGGACAGAAAGAATAATGAAAAACTGTTTTTT.

The chain carries TRBV7-9 and TRBJ2-7; D remains unclear. V lost 1 base and J 2 bases, leaving 15 bases between the germline ends. Germline-derived CDR1 and CDR2 are SEHNR and FQNEAQ (reference sequence). The CDR3 contains 16 residues. The DNA of the CDR3 is TGTGCCAGCAGCTTAGGATTGGTTGTACAGACCTACGAGCAGTACTTC. Amino acids: CASSLGLVVQTYEQYF.

This clonotype has just a few counts. The chain has TRBV6-5 and TRBJ1-5; D is undetermined. Trimming shortened V by 0 bases and J by 4 bases, and 19 bases separated the two germline ends. This CDR3 is built from 18 residues. The V gene's germline CDR1 is MNHEY and CDR2 SVGAGI. The CDR3 DNA is TGTGCCAGCAGTTACTCCTCTCCCGGGTTCGGCGGAAATCAGCCCCAGCATTTT. Its protein product is CASSYSSPGFGGNQPQHF.

This chain uses TRBV6-6 with TRBJ2-7; 9 nucleotides line up with TRBD2. This CDR3 has 13 amino acids. The J segment lost 6 bases and the V segment lost 8 bases, leaving 8 bases of the junction unmatched. Germline V gives CDR1 MNHNY, CDR2 SVGAGI (reference sequence). The CDR3 bases are TGTGCCAGCCTCCTAGCGGGAATGGGCGAGCAGTACTTC. As protein: CASLLAGMGEQYF.

This rearrangement joins TRBV27 to TRBJ2-5; the match to TRBD2 covers 9 bases. With V trimmed by 6 bases and J by 2 bases, 4 bases remained unmatched. CDR1 and CDR2 from the germline V gene are MNHEY and SMNVEV (reference sequence). There are 14 residues in the CDR3. The chain's CDR3 is CASRISGRQETQYF. The CDR3 DNA reads as TGTGCCAGCAGAATCAGCGGGAGGCAAGAGACCCAGTACTTC.

This clonotype has ten or more counts. The chain has TRBV19 and TRBJ1-1; 7 bases align to TRBD1. Losses at the gene ends were 6 bases for V and 3 bases for J; bases not matched to a gene: 10. The CDR3 runs to 15 residues. CDR1 and CDR2 from the germline V gene are LNHDA and SQIVND (reference sequence). The CDR3 loop is CASRVTGALHTEAFF. CDR3 DNA: TGTGCCAGTAGAGTAACAGGGGCCCTCCACACTGAAGCTTTCTTT.

The rearrangement links TRBV27 to TRBJ2-1, with TRBD1 as a possible D gene (6 bases). Germline V gene data show CDR1 as MNHEY and CDR2 as SMNVEV (reference sequence). With 7 bases removed from V and 0 bases from J, the gap between germline ends came to 16 bases. CDR3 length equals 16 residues. The CDR3 DNA sequence: TGTGCCAGCACACCCTTTCAGGGGAGCTCCTACAATGAGCAGTTCTTC. It codes for CASTPFQGSSYNEQFF.

This clonotype was detected once. The chain joins TRBV20-1 to TRBJ1-2, with D unclear. Germline V gene data show CDR1 as DFQATT and CDR2 as SNEGSKA (reference sequence). Trimming removed 5 bases from V and 5 bases from J, with 12 bases in between. The CDR3 loop spans 12 amino acids. CDR3 in DNA: TGCAGTGCTTCCCCCCAGTCTTATGGCTACACCTTC. The encoded protein is CSASPQSYGYTF.

This clonotype has a handful of counts. The J gene is TRBJ2-1, the V gene TRBV6-2 or TRBV6-3; D call uncertain. Germline V gene lookup returns CDR1 MNHEY and CDR2 SVGEGT. V dropped 5 bases and J dropped 7 bases, with 15 bases sitting between them. This CDR3 is built from 14 residues. CDR3 nucleotides: TGTGCCAGCAGTGACCGGACCTCCGGGAATGAGCAGTTCTTC. This gives the protein CASSDRTSGNEQFF.

This rearrangement joins TRBV19 to TRBJ1-4; the D gene is possibly TRBD1 (5 bases). The germline gives CDR1 LNHDA, CDR2 SQIVND (reference sequence). The length of the CDR3 is 16 residues. The V end was cut by 5 bases, the J end by 8 bases, with 21 bases between. CDR3 sequence reads: CASSPPTAGWGEKLFF. Written as DNA, the CDR3 is TGTGCCAGTAGTCCCCCGACAGCGGGTTGGGGAGAAAAACTGTTTTTT.

V and J are TRBV20-1 and TRBJ2-7, with TRBD1 as a possible D gene (6 bases). The CDR3 runs to 13 residues. The ends were cut back, 4 bases at V and 1 base at J, with 11 bases in the middle. Germline CDR1 and CDR2: DFQATT and SNEGSKA (reference sequence). The CDR3 spells CSAIPGQSYEQYF. The CDR3 coding sequence is TGCAGTGCTATCCCAGGACAGTCCTACGAGCAGTACTTC.

This clonotype appeared a few times. The V and J genes are TRBV20-1 and TRBJ2-7; 7 nucleotides match TRBD1. V shed 6 bases, J shed 5 bases, and the junction held 16 bases outside the gene matches. CDR3 length: 15 amino acids. CDR1 is DFQATT and CDR2 is SNEGSKA in the germline V gene (reference sequence). The CDR3 spells CSAQIVRQGRNEQYF. Written as DNA, the CDR3 is TGCAGTGCGCAAATAGTCCGACAGGGTCGGAACGAGCAGTACTTC.

The chain recombines TRBV12-3 or TRBV12-4 with TRBJ1-5; 8 bases line up with TRBD1. Trimming at V came to 6 bases and at J to 5 bases, leaving 9 bases not matched to a gene. The CDR3 is made up of 15 amino acids. CDR3 loop: CASSPLGTGYQPQHF. CDR3 nucleotides: TGTGCCAGCAGCCCCCTAGGGACAGGATATCAGCCCCAGCATTTT.

V usage is TRBV4-3 and J usage is TRBJ2-1, with 7 nucleotides matching TRBD2. The CDR3 loop spans 17 amino acids. V was pared by 0 bases and J by 4 bases, with 9 bases of the junction left unmatched. Germline values: CDR1 LGHNA, CDR2 YSLEER. CDR3 DNA: TGCGCCAGCAGCCAAGAGCTACGGCTAGCGGTTTACAATGAGCAGTTCTTC. The encoded protein is CASSQELRLAVYNEQFF.

The chain recombines TRBV6-6 with TRBJ1-1; possibly TRBD1 for D (5 bases). The CDR3 extends over 13 amino acids. CDR1 is MNHNY, CDR2 SVGAGI, per germline (reference sequence). V was shortened by 2 bases and J by 4 bases, with 8 bases between the two germline ends. CDR3 bases: TGTGCCAGCAGTTACGCAGGGTTCACTGAAGCTTTCTTT. This gives the protein CASSYAGFTEAFF.

The chain uses TRBV6-5 and TRBJ1-1, with no clear D. V was pared by 5 bases and J by 4 bases, with 11 bases between. Germline V CDR1 and CDR2: MNHEY, SVGAGI. There are 13 residues in the CDR3. CDR3 nucleotides: TGTGCCAGCAGTAAAAGGTCTGGCACTGAAGCTTTCTTT. Translating it yields CASSKRSGTEAFF.

This sequence joins TRBV20-1 and TRBJ2-5, with a weak D call TRBD2 (5 bases). Trimming pared 8 bases from V and 3 bases from J, leaving 22 bases between. The CDR3 totals 15 residues. CDR1 is DFQATT and CDR2 is SNEGSKA in the germline V gene (reference sequence). For the CDR3, the DNA is TGCAGTCTCCTGCCTATCCCCGGGGAGAAAGAGACCCAGTACTTC. It codes for CSLLPIPGEKETQYF.

This clonotype ranks as medium-sized (0.01 to 0.1%). One end of the junction does not line up with germline, which may come from a read error. The chain recombines TRBV5-5 with TRBJ2-3; TRBD1 matches at 7 bases. The CDR3 totals 14 residues. Looked up from germline, CDR1 is SGHKS and CDR2 is YYEKEE (reference sequence). CDR3 in amino acids: CASSWGTATATQYF. Here the CDR3 DNA reads TGTGCCAGCAGCTGGGGGACAGCGACAGCTACGCAGTATTTT.

The CDR3 is CASSLRRADLPRANYGYTF. Written as DNA, the CDR3 is TGTGCCAGCAGTTTACGGCGCGCAGATTTACCCCGAGCTAACTATGGCTACACCTTC. This rearrangement joins TRBV27 to TRBJ1-2; no reliable D call. Trimming took 2 bases from V and 0 from J, leaving 22 bases between them. This CDR3 has 19 amino acids. Germline assignment: CDR1 MNHEY and CDR2 SMNVEV (reference sequence).

The V and J genes are TRBV11-3 and TRBJ1-5; perhaps TRBD1 as D (5 bases). Trimming pared 5 bases from V and 5 bases from J, leaving 13 bases between. From germline, CDR1 is SGHNT and CDR2 YENEEA. This CDR3 region has 14 residues. The CDR3 coding sequence is TGTGCCAGCAGCAAAGGGGTCTTGGATCAGCCCCAGCATTTT. This gives the protein CASSKGVLDQPQHF.

The gene calls are TRBV18 and TRBJ2-6, with no clear D. The V end was cut by 6 bases, the J end by 0 bases, with 3 bases between. The CDR3 has 13 amino acids. Germline-derived CDR1 and CDR2 are KGHSH and LQKENI. The CDR3 nucleotides are TGTGCCAGCTCTCTCTCTGGGGCCAACGTCCTGACTTTC. It yields the protein CASSLSGANVLTF.

This clonotype was observed once. This sequence joins TRBV20-1 and TRBJ1-1; 7 bases align to TRBD1. The V segment lost 3 bases and the J segment 2 bases; nucleotides outside the gene matches: 9. There are 15 residues in the CDR3. Per the germline V gene, CDR1 is DFQATT and CDR2 is SNEGSKA (reference sequence). CDR3 DNA: TGCAGTGCTAGGCTATCGACAGGGATAAACACTGAAGCTTTCTTT. Translation gives CSARLSTGINTEAFF.

This clonotype rates as medium-sized. V is TRBV11-1 and J is TRBJ2-7, with D tentatively TRBD2 (6 bases). The CDR3 sequence is 15 residues long. Trimming left V 2 bases short and J 4 bases short, with 15 bases between. From germline, CDR1 is SGHAT and CDR2 FQDESV (reference sequence). The CDR3: CASSLLGPGTYEQYF. CDR3 nucleotides: TGTGCCAGCAGCTTATTGGGGCCGGGGACTTACGAGCAGTACTTC.

The V and J genes are TRBV19 and TRBJ1-5, with D unresolved. V lost 0 bases to trimming and J lost 6 bases, with 12 bases between them. The CDR3 contains 15 residues. CDR1 LNHDA and CDR2 SQIVND come from the germline V gene (reference sequence). The CDR3 sequence is CASSIDSSRPQPQHF. CDR3 nucleotides: TGTGCCAGTAGTATAGATTCGTCTCGTCCTCAGCCCCAGCATTTT.

This clonotype occurred a few times. V and J are TRBV6-5 and TRBJ1-1; no definite D call. Trimming cost V 4 bases and J 0 bases, with 12 bases left between them. The CDR3 is made up of 15 amino acids. Germline loops: CDR1 MNHEY, CDR2 SVGAGI. This CDR3 reads CASSSPSGMNTEAFF. The CDR3 nucleotides are TGTGCCAGCAGTTCCCCCAGTGGGATGAACACTGAAGCTTTCTTT.

A few counts support this clonotype. The chain has TRBV6-2 or TRBV6-3 and TRBJ2-2; TRBD1 matches 10 bases. This CDR3 is built from 15 residues. J gave up 3 bases and V 5 bases, and 3 bases lay outside the gene matches. CDR1 and CDR2 from the germline V gene are MNHEY and SVGEGT. CDR3 coding DNA: TGTGCCAGCAGTCCCGGGACAGGGGACACCGGGGAGCTGTTTTTT. It specifies CASSPGTGDTGELFF.

The genes are TRBV6-5 and TRBJ1-4; tentative D call: TRBD1 (6 bases). The V gene's germline CDR1 is MNHEY and CDR2 SVGAGI. V lost 10 bases and J 8 bases, leaving 20 bases between the germline ends. The CDR3 contains 14 residues. CDR3 in amino acids: CATISRHGGEKLFF. The CDR3 nucleotides read TGTGCCACCATTTCTCGGCATGGGGGCGAAAAACTGTTTTTT.

In this sample, this clonotype turned up many times. The chain combines TRBV5-5 with TRBJ1-4; 7 bases are a match to TRBD1. CDR3 length: 15 amino acids. Germline trimming cut 4 bases from V and 8 bases from J; bases unmatched to any gene: 11. CDR1 SGHKS and CDR2 YYEKEE come from the germline V gene (reference sequence). DNA of the CDR3: TGTGCCAGCAGCGTCGTACAGGGGCGATGGGAAAAACTGTTTTTT. The encoded protein is CASSVVQGRWEKLFF.